This TCR beta chain is from a study of blood T cell repertoires in COVID-19. Trimming at V came to 7 bases and at J to 9 bases, leaving 19 bases not matched to a gene. Germline values: CDR1 MNHEY, CDR2 SMNVEV (reference sequence). The CDR3 sequence is 19 residues long. Here immunoSEQ multiplex PCR was the method, and the copy in TCRdb shows in-frame clones only, minus some. The table lists about 180,000 clones, 82% of them singletons. The sequenced sample was peripheral blood. The receptor comes from a woman of 80 years or more with active or convalescent COVID-19. This chain uses TRBV27 with TRBJ1-6, with 12 bases identical to TRBD1. The CDR3 protein is CASKITRDRGQRSGSPLHF. CDR3 DNA: TGTGCCAGCAAAATCACCCGGGACAGGGGGCAAAGGTCTGGTTCACCCCTCCACTTT.